A selection of T cell receptor beta chains follows, all from one sample in a study of T cell responses to AZD1222 COVID-19 vaccine. TCRdb keeps only in-frame clones here, not all; method: immunoSEQ multiplex PCR. The table includes 90,000 to 130,000 clones, approximately 94% detected once. The sample in question was peripheral blood, obtained 28 days after the second AZD1222 dose. All receptors derive from an adult who received the AZD1222 COVID-19 vaccine. CDR3s include the opening cysteine and the closing phenylalanine or tryptophan. The order of the fields is V gene, clone size, D gene, J gene, CDR3 DNA, CDR3 protein. D genes are given only for firm matches. Only some rows state a clone size, as once, few, many or a class for expanded clones.

TRBV29-1,-,TRBD1,TRBJ2-1,TGCAGCGTCTGGACAGGGGAAGGCAATGAGCAGTTCTTC,CSVWTGEGNEQFF
TRBV4-1,-,-,TRBJ1-1,TGCGCCAGCAGCCAAGTTTGGGTAAGGGGCGGGAACACTGAAGCTTTCTTT,CASSQVWVRGGNTEAFF
TRBV12-3/TRBV12-4,-,-,TRBJ2-7,TGTGCCAGCAGTCAATACGCGGGCTACGAGCAGTACTTC,CASSQYAGYEQYF
TRBV19,-,-,TRBJ2-2,TGTGCCAGTAAAGGATACAGGAACACCGGGGAGCTGTTTTTT,CASKGYRNTGELFF
TRBV2,-,TRBD1,TRBJ1-5,TGTGCCAGCAGCCGGGCACAGGGGGTCTTTGTGAATCAGCCCCAGCATTTT,CASSRAQGVFVNQPQHF
TRBV11-2,-,-,TRBJ1-4,TGTGCCAGCAGGTGGGGTAATGAAAAACTGTTTTTT,CASRWGNEKLFF
TRBV19,-,-,TRBJ1-6,TGTGCCAGTAGTATTGTTGGCAGCTCCACATTTTCACCCCTCCACTTT,CASSIVGSSTFSPLHF
TRBV6-1,-,TRBD1,TRBJ1-1,TGTGCCAGCAGTGAAGCAGGGGGCAGGGCTGAAGCTTTCTTT,CASSEAGGRAEAFF
TRBV27,-,-,TRBJ1-2,TGTGCCAGCAGCCAAGCGGGGTTCGGTGGCTACACCTTC,CASSQAGFGGYTF
TRBV21-1,-,-,TRBJ1-3,TGTGCCAGCTCGGACATCAACTCTGGAAACACCATATATTTT,CASSDINSGNTIYF
TRBV6-5,-,TRBD1,TRBJ1-6,TGTGCCAGCAGTTCCGGAGGGACAGGGAATTCACCCCTCCACTTT,CASSSGGTGNSPLHF
TRBV7-2,-,-,TRBJ1-4,TGTGCCAGCAGCTTAGACTTCAACGCGGAAAAACTGTTTTTT,CASSLDFNAEKLFF
TRBV4-1,-,TRBD1,TRBJ2-7,TGCGCCAGCAGCCGATCCGGGACAGGGACGTACGAGCAGTACTTC,CASSRSGTGTYEQYF
TRBV5-6,-,-,TRBJ1-4,TGTGCCAGCAGCTTGTACGGAACTAATGAAAAACTGTTTTTT,CASSLYGTNEKLFF
TRBV19,-,-,TRBJ1-2,TGTGCCAGTAGTAATTTATTAGCTAACTATGGCTACACCTTC,CASSNLLANYGYTF
TRBV5-6,-,-,TRBJ1-6,TGTGCCAGCAGCTTACGGGTTAGGGATAATTCACCCCTCCACTTT,CASSLRVRDNSPLHF
TRBV4-2,-,TRBD1,TRBJ1-4,TGTGCCAGCAGCCAGGACAGGCTCCTAAGTGAAAAACTGTTTTTT,CASSQDRLLSEKLFF
TRBV11-2,-,-,TRBJ1-1,TGTGCCAGCAGCTTAGGGGCTGGCGTCCTAATAAACACTGAAGCTTTCTTT,CASSLGAGVLINTEAFF
TRBV6-5,-,-,TRBJ1-1,TGTGCCAGCAGTTACAACGAACGGACTGAAGCTTTCTTT,CASSYNERTEAFF
TRBV11-2,-,-,TRBJ2-2,TGTGCCAGCAGCTTAGATAGGCGAATCGGGGAGCTGTTTTTT,CASSLDRRIGELFF
TRBV11-2,-,-,TRBJ1-1,TGTGCCAGCAGCCGTCTGATCGACCCGGCTGAAGCTTTCTTT,CASSRLIDPAEAFF
TRBV6-5,-,-,TRBJ1-5,TGTGCCAGCACCAAAAGAGGGGGCAATCAGCCCCAGCATTTT,CASTKRGGNQPQHF
TRBV15,-,-,TRBJ2-3,TGTGCCACCAGCCCCCGAAGGGGGAGAGGGCCAGATACGCAGTATTTT,CATSPRRGRGPDTQYF
TRBV7-8,-,TRBD2,TRBJ2-2,TGTGCCAGCAGCGGGGGACTAGCGGGAAAAAACACCGGGGAGCTGTTTTTT,CASSGGLAGKNTGELFF
TRBV29-1,-,TRBD1,TRBJ2-2,TGCAGCGTTTGGACAGGGGTAGACACCGGGGAGCTGTTTTTT,CSVWTGVDTGELFF
TRBV5-1,-,-,TRBJ1-2,TGCGCCAGCAGCTTGGCAGGGGCGGGATTTCGGGAAGGCTACACCTTC,CASSLAGAGFREGYTF
TRBV24-1,-,-,TRBJ1-1,TGTGCCACCAGTGATGGCCCTCCGAACACTGAAGCTTTCTTT,CATSDGPPNTEAFF
TRBV5-1,-,-,TRBJ1-1,TGCGCCAGCAGCTTGGTTGGGGCGAACACTGAAGCTTTCTTT,CASSLVGANTEAFF
TRBV5-4,-,TRBD2,TRBJ2-5,TGTGCCAGCAGCTTAACCGGGACTAGCGGGAGGCGGCTGTACTTC,CASSLTGTSGRRLYF
TRBV2,-,TRBD1,TRBJ1-2,TGTGCCAGCGGGGACAGCGGCTACACCTTC,CASGDSGYTF
TRBV30,-,-,TRBJ1-1,TGTGCCTGGAGTCCCCTGAAGGGGGGAGCTTTCTTT,CAWSPLKGGAFF
TRBV5-5,-,-,TRBJ1-5,TGTGCCAGCAGCTTGGACACAGGGAATCGCAATCAGCCCCAGCATTTT,CASSLDTGNRNQPQHF
TRBV6-5,-,-,TRBJ1-3,TGTGCCAGCTCATCTGGGCCCGGAAACACCATATATTTT,CASSSGPGNTIYF
TRBV7-9,-,-,TRBJ2-1,TGTGCCAGCAGCGGACAACAGGGACTGGATCATGAGCAGTTCTTC,CASSGQQGLDHEQFF
TRBV29-1,-,TRBD1,TRBJ1-2,TGCAGCGTTCGACCGGGACAGGGGCTCCCAGTCACCTTC,CSVRPGQGLPVTF
TRBV6-5,-,-,TRBJ2-3,TGTGCCAGCAGTTACTCTACAACCGATACGCAGTATTTT,CASSYSTTDTQYF
TRBV19,-,TRBD1,TRBJ1-2,TGTGCCAGTAGTATCCCCGGACGGACAGGGGGCTTATTAGGCTACACCTTC,CASSIPGRTGGLLGYTF
TRBV11-2,-,-,TRBJ1-3,TGTGCCAGCAGCCGGGAGGAGTCTGGAAACACCATATATTTT,CASSREESGNTIYF
TRBV19,-,-,TRBJ2-7,TGTGCCAGTAGTCCAGAGACAGGTTACATCTACGAGCAGTACTTC,CASSPETGYIYEQYF
TRBV28,once,-,TRBJ1-1,TGTGCCAGCAGTTTATATGGGGCAGGGTCGTGGTTTAGAGACGATACTTTCTTT,CASSLYGAGSWFRDDTFF
TRBV18,-,-,TRBJ1-6,TGTGCCAGCACGGAGGGGATTTCACCCCTCCACTTT,CASTEGISPLHF
TRBV18,-,-,TRBJ1-1,TGTGCCAGCTCAGCGTTACAGGGCATGAACACTGAAGCTTTCTTT,CASSALQGMNTEAFF
TRBV6-6,-,-,TRBJ2-1,TGTGCCAGCGGGTCTGATTACAATGAGCAGTTCTTC,CASGSDYNEQFF
TRBV13,-,-,TRBJ2-7,TGTGCCAGCAGCTCAAACAGGGTGGACCTAGGGAACGAGCAGTACTTC,CASSSNRVDLGNEQYF
TRBV6-6,-,-,TRBJ2-1,TGTGCCAGCAGTTACGGTGAACTATACAATGAGCAGTTCTTC,CASSYGELYNEQFF
TRBV7-2,-,-,TRBJ2-5,TGTGCCAGCAGCTTAGAGCGACTTGAGACCCAGTACTTC,CASSLERLETQYF
TRBV19,-,-,TRBJ1-1,TGTGCCAGTAGTATAACCGCGGCGGTGGGGACATGGGCTTTCTTT,CASSITAAVGTWAFF